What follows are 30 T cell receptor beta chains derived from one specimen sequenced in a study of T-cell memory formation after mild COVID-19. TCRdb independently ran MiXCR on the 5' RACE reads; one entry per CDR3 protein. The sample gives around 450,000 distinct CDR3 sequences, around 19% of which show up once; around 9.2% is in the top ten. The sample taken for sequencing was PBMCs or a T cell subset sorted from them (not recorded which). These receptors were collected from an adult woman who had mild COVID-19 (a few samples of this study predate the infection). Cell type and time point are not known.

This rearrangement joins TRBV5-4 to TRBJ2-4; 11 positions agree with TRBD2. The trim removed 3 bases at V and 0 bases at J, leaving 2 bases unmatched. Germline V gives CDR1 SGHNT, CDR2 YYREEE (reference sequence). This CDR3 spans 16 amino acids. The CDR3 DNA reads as TGTGCCAGCAGCTCGGGACTAGCGGCAGCCAAAAACATTCAGTACTTC. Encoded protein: CASSSGLAAAKNIQYF.

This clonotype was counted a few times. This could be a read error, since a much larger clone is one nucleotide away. CDR3 in DNA: TGCAGCGGCCGAGCGAGCTCCTACAATGAGCAGTTCTTC. Encoded protein: CSGRASSYNEQFF. This rearrangement joins TRBV29-1 to TRBJ2-1; D is unresolved. V lost 7 bases and J lost 0, with 10 bases in between. The germline V gene encodes CDR1 SQVTM and CDR2 ANQGSEA. CDR3 length: 13 amino acids.

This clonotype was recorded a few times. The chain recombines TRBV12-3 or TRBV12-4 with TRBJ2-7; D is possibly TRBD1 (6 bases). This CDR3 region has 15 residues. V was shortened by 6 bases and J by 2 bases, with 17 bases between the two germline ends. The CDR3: CASSPAGTSTYEQYF. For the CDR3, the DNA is TGTGCCAGCAGCCCAGCCGGGACATCTACCTACGAGCAGTACTTC.

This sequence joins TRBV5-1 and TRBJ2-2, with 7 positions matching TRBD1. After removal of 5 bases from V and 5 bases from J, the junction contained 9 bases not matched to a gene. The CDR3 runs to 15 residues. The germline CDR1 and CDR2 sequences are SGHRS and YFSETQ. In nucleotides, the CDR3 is TGCGCCAGCAGTTACGAGACAGGGTGGACCGGGGAGCTGTTTTTT. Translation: CASSYETGWTGELFF. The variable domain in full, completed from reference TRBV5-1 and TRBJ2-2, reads KAGVTQTPRYLIKTRGQQVTLSCSPISGHRSVSWYQQTPGQGLQFLFEYFSETQRNKGNFPGRFSGRQFSNSRSEMNVSTLELGDSALYLCASSYETGWTGELFFGEGSRLTVL.

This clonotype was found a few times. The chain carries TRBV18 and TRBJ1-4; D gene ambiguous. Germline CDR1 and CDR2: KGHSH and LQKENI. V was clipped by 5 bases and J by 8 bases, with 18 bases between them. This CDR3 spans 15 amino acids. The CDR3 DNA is TGTGCCAGCTCATCGGCTATACCCGACGTGGAAAAACTGTTTTTT. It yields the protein CASSSAIPDVEKLFF.

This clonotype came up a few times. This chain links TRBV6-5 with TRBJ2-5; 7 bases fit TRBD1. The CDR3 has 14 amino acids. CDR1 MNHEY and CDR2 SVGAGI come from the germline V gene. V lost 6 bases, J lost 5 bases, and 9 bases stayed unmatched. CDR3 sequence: CASSLDRDRETQYF. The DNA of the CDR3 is TGTGCCAGCAGCCTCGACAGGGATCGGGAGACCCAGTACTTC.

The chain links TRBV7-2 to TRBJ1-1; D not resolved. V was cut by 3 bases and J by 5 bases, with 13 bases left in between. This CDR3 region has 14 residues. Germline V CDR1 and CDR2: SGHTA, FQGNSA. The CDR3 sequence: CASSFNTGGTEAFF. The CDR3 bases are TGTGCCAGCAGCTTCAACACGGGTGGGACTGAAGCTTTCTTT.

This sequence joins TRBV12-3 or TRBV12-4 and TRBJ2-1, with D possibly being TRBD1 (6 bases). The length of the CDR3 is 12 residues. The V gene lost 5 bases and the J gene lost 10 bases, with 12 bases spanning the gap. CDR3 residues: CASSPGVREQFF. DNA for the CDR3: TGTGCCAGCAGTCCAGGGGTCCGCGAGCAGTTCTTC.

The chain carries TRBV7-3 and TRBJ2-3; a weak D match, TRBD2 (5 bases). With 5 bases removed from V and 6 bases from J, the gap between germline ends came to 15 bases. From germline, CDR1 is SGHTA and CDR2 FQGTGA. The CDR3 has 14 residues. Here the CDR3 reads CASSPGLAYDTQYF. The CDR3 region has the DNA TGTGCCAGCAGCCCTGGGCTAGCATACGATACGCAGTATTTT.

The CDR3 reads CASSSRDRNYEQYF. CDR3 coding DNA: TGTGCCAGCAGTTCCCGGGACAGGAACTACGAGCAGTACTTC. The chain has TRBV12-3 or TRBV12-4 and TRBJ2-7; 8 bases fit TRBD1. V was pared by 4 bases and J by 3 bases, with 5 bases of the junction left unmatched. The CDR3 length is 14 residues.

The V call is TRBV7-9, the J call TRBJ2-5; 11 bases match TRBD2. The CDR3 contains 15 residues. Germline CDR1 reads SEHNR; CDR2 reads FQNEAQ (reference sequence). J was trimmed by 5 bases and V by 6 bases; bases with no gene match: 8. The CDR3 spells CASRPGLAGRETQYF. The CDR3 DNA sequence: TGTGCCAGCAGGCCTGGACTAGCGGGTCGGGAGACCCAGTACTTC.

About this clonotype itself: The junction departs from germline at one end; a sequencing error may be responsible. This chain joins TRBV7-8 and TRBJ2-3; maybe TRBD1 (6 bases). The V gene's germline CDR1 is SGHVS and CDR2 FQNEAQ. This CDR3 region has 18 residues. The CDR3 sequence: CASSLAATAGVPTDTLYF. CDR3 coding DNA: TGTGCCAGCAGCTTAGCAGCTACGGCAGGGGTCCCCACAGATACGCTGTATTTT.

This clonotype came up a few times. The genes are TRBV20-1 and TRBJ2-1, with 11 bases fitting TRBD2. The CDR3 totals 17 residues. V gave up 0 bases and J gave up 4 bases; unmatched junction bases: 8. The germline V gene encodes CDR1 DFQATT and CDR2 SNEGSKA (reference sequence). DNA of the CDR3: TGCAGTGCTAGAGAACGACTAGCGGGATTTGGATACAATGAGCAGTTCTTC. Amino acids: CSARERLAGFGYNEQFF.

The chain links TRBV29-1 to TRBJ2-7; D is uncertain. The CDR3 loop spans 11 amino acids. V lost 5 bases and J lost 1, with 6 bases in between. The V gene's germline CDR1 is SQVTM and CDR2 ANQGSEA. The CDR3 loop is CSVFESYEQYF. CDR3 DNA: TGCAGCGTTTTCGAATCCTACGAGCAGTACTTC.

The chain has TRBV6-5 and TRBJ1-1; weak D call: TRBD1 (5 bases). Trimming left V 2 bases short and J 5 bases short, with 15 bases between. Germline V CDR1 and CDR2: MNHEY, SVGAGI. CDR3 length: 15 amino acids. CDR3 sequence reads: CASSYRDHPGTEAFF. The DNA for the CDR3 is TGTGCCAGCAGTTACCGGGACCACCCAGGAACTGAAGCTTTCTTT.

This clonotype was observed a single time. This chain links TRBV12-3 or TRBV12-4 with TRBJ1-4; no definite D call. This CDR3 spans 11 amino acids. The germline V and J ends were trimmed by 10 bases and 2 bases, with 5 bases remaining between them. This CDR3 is CAIGTNEKLFF. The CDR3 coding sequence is TGTGCCATCGGGACTAATGAAAAACTGTTTTTT.

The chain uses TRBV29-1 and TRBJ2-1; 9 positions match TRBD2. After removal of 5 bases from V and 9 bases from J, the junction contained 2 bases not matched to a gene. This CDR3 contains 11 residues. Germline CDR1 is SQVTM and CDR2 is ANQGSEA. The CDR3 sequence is CSVYSGGEQFF. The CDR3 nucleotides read TGCAGCGTTTATAGCGGGGGTGAGCAGTTCTTC.

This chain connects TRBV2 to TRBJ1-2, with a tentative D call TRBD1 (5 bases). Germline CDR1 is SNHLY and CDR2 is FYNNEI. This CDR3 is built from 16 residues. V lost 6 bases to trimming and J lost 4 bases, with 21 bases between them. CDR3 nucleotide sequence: TGTGCCAGCAGCCTCGGGGGTGACAGCCGCCTCTATGGCTACACCTTC. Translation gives CASSLGGDSRLYGYTF.

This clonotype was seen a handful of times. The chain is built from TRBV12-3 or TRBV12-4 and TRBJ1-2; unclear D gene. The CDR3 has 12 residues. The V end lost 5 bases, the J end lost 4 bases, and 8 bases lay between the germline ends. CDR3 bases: TGTGCCAGCAGTCGAAGTAGCTATGGCTACACCTTC. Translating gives CASSRSSYGYTF.

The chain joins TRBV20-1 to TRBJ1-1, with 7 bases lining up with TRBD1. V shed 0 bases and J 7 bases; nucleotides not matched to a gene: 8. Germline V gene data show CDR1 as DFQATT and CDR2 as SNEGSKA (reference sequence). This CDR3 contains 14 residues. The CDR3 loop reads CSAREYTGALEAFF. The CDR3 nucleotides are TGCAGTGCTAGAGAATACACAGGGGCCCTTGAAGCTTTCTTT.

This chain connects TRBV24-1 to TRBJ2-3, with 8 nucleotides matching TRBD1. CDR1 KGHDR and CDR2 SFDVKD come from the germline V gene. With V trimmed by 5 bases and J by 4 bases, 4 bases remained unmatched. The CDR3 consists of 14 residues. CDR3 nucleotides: TGTGCCACCAGTGGACAACAGGGGGCAGATACGCAGTATTTT. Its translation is CATSGQQGADTQYF.

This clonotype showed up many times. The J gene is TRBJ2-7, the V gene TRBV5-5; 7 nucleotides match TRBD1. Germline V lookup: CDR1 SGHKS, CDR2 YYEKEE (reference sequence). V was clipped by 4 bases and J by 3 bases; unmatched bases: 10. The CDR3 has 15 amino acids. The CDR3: CASSRGQQAYYEQYF. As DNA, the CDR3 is TGTGCCAGCAGCAGGGGACAGCAAGCGTACTACGAGCAGTACTTC.

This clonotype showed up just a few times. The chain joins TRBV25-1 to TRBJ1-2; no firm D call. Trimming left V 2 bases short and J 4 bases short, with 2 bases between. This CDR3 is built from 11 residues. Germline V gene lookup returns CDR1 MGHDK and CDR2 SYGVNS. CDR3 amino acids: CASSEVYGYTF. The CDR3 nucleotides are TGTGCCAGCAGTGAAGTCTATGGCTACACCTTC.

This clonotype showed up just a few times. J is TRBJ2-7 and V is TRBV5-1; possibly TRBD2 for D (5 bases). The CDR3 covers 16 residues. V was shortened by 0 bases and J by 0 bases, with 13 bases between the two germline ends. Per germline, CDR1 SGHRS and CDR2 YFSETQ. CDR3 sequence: CASSLGPAATSYEQYF. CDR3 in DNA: TGCGCCAGCAGCTTGGGGCCAGCGGCGACCTCCTACGAGCAGTACTTC.

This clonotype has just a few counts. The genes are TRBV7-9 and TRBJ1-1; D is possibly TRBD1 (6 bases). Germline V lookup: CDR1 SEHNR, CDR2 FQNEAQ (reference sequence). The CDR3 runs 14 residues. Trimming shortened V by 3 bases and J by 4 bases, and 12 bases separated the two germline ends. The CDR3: CASSFPGGGTEAFF. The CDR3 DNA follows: TGTGCCAGCAGCTTTCCCGGAGGGGGCACTGAAGCTTTCTTT.

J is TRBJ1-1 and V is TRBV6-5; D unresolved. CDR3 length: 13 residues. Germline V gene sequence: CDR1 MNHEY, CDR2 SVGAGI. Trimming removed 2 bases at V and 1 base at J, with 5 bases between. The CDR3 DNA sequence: TGTGCCAGCAGTTACATGGGGAACACTGAAGCTTTCTTT. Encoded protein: CASSYMGNTEAFF.

The CDR3 spells CSVGRRASGRTRGTDTQYF. The CDR3 DNA is TGCAGCGTTGGTAGAAGGGCTAGCGGGAGGACTCGGGGCACAGATACGCAGTATTTT. The rearrangement uses TRBV29-1 and TRBJ2-3; TRBD2 matches at 11 bases. V trimming: 4 bases; J trimming: 1 base; junction bases outside the gene matches: 16. CDR3 length: 19 amino acids. Germline CDR1 and CDR2: SQVTM and ANQGSEA.

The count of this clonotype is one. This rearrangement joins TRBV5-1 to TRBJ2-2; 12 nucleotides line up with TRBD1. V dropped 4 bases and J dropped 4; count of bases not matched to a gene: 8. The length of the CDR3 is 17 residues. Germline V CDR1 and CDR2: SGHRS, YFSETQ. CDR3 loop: CASSGPGQGAGTGELFF. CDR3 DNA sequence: TGCGCCAGCAGCGGACCGGGACAGGGGGCGGGCACCGGGGAGCTGTTTTTT.

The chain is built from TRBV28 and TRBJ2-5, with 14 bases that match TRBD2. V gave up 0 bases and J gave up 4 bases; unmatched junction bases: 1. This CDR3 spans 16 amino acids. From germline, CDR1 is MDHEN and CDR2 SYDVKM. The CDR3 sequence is CASSLWTSGRVETQYF. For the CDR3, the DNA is TGTGCCAGCAGTTTATGGACTAGCGGGAGGGTAGAGACCCAGTACTTC.

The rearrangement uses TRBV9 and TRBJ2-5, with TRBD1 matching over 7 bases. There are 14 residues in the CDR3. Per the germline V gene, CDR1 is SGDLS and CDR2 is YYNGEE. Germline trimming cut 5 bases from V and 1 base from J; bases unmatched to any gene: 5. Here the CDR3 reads CASSNRGTQETQYF. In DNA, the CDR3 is TGTGCCAGCAGTAACAGGGGTACCCAAGAGACCCAGTACTTC.